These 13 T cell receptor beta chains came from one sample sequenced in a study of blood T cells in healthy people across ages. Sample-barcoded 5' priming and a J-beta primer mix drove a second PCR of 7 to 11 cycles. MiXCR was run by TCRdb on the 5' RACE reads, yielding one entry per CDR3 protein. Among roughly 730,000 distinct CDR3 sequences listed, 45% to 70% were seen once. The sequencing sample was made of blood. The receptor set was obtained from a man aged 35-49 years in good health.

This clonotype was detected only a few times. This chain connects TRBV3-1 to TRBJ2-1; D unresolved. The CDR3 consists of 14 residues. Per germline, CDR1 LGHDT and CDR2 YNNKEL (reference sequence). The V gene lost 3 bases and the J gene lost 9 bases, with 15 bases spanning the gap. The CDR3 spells CASSHLRTAGEQFF. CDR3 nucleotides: TGTGCCAGCAGCCATCTAAGGACCGCCGGTGAGCAGTTCTTC.

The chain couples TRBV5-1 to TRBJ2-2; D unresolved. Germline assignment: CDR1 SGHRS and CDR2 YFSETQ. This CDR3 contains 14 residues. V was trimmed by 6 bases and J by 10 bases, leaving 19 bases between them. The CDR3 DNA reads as TGCGCCAGCAACTTCGAGCTCGTCGGGCTGGAGCTGTTTTTT. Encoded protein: CASNFELVGLELFF.

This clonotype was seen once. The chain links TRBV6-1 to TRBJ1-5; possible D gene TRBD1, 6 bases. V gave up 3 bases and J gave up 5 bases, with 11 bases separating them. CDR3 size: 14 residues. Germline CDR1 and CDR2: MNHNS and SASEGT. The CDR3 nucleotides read TGTGCCAGCAGTGATGGACAGTGGGATCAGCCCCAGCATTTT. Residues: CASSDGQWDQPQHF.

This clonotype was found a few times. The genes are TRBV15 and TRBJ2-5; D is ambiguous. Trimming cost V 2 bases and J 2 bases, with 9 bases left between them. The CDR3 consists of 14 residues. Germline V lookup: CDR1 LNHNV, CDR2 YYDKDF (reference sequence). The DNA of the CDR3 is TGTGCCACCAGCAGACGAATAAAGCAAGAGACCCAGTACTTC. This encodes CATSRRIKQETQYF.

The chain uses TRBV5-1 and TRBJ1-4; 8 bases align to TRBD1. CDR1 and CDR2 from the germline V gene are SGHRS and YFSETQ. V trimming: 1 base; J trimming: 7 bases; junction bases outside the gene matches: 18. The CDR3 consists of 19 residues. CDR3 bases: TGCGCCAGCAGCTTGATCCCGGGACAGGAGAAATGGGCCGGTGAAAAACTGTTTTTT. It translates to CASSLIPGQEKWAGEKLFF.

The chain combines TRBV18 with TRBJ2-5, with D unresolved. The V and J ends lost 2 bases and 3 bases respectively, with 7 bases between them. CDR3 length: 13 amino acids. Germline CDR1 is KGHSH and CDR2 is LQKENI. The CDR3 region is CASSPVTKETQYF. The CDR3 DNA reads TGTGCCAGCTCACCAGTAACTAAAGAGACCCAGTACTTC.

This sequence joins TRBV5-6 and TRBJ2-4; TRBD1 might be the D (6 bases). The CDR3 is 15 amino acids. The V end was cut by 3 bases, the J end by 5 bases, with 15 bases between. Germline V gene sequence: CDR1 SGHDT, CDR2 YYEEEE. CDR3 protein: CASSSDRNPQNIQYF. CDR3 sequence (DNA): TGTGCCAGCAGCTCCGACAGGAATCCACAAAACATTCAGTACTTC.

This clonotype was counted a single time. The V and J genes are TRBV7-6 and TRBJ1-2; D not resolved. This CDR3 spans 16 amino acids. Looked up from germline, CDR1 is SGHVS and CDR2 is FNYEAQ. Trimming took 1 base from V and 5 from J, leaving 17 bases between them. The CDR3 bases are TGTGCCAGCAGCTTAGTTCCAGGCATACCAAGATATGGCTACACCTTC. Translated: CASSLVPGIPRYGYTF. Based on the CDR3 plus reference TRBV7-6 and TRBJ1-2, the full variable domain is GAGVSQSPRYKVTKRGQDVALRCDPISGHVSLYWYRQALGQGPEFLTYFNYEAQQDKSGLPNDRFSAERPEGSISTLTIQRTEQRDSAMYRCASSLVPGIPRYGYTFGSGTRLTVV.

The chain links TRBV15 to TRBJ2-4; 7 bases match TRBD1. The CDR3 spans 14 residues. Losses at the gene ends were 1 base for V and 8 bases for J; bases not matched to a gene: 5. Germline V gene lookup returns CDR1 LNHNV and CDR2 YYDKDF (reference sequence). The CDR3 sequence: CATSRADRADIQYF. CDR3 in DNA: TGTGCCACCAGCAGAGCCGACAGGGCGGACATTCAGTACTTC.

CDR3 residues: CASEAGAINEQFF. Here the CDR3 DNA reads TGTGCCAGCGAGGCGGGCGCGATCAATGAGCAGTTCTTC. The chain is built from TRBV7-9 and TRBJ2-1; D possibly corresponds to TRBD2 (5 bases). Germline CDR1 is SEHNR and CDR2 is FQNEAQ (reference sequence). The CDR3 length is 13 residues. Trimming removed 8 bases at V and 6 bases at J, with 14 bases between.

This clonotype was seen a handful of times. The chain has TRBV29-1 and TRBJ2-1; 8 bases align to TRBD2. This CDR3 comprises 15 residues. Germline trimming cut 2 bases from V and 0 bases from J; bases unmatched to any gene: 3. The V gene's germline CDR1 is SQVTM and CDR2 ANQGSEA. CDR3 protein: CSVESGTSSYNEQFF. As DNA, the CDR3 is TGCAGCGTTGAATCGGGGACTAGCTCCTACAATGAGCAGTTCTTC.

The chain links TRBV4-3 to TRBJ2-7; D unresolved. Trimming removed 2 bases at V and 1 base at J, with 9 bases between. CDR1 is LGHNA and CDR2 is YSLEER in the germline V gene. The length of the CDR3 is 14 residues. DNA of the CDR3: TGCGCCAGCAGCCAAAGTCACGCTTCCTACGAGCAGTACTTC. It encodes CASSQSHASYEQYF.

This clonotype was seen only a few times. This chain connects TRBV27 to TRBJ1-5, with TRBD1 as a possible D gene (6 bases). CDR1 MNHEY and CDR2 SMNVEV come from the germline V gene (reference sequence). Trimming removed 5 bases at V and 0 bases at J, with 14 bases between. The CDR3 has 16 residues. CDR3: CASSRDRTYSNQPQHF. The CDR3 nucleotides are TGTGCCAGCAGTAGAGACAGGACATATAGCAATCAGCCCCAGCATTTT.